This T cell receptor (beta chain) was sequenced for a study of blood T cell repertoires in COVID-19 (dated by TCRdb to about 2020). General notes on the study: The collaborator samples originated in the United States, Italy and Spain and spanned the acute and convalescent phases of COVID-19. The material from the prospective study consisted of cDNA or gDNA derived from T cells, B-cell-depleted T cells, or PBMCs. Subjects who had been exposed to COVID-19, were actively infected with it, or had recovered from it provided the deeply sampled blood TCRbeta repertoires that made up the dataset. The repertoires were made available in a free public database intended to serve as a resource for research on the immune response to SARS-CoV-2. Samples were obtained from the ongoing ImmuneRACE study (first 160 participants) and from 1,254 subjects provided by 6 global collaborators. Sample metadata almost always included a de-identified subject ID, COVID-19 status, age in years and sex. Where available, HLA class I and class II types were obtained from metadata supplied by the sample provider rather than from assay-based typing. General study outcomes and caveats: The quantity of clinical and demographic metadata differed by source and by participant and was supplied without curation.

In the prospective study, participants were 18 to 89 years old, resided in 24 geographic areas of the United States, and were enrolled through a virtual design. To assign participants to cohorts, the prospective study relied on clinical history that participants themselves reported in a screening survey and a study questionnaire. In the prospective study, mobile phlebotomists collected whole blood, serum and a nasopharyngeal or oropharyngeal swab from each participant. Prospective study participants could optionally give additional blood draws and questionnaires over an approximately two-month period. Blood samples from the prospective study were shipped frozen or at room temperature prior to DNA extraction. TCRbeta CDR3 regions were amplified from genomic DNA using the immunoSEQ Assay, a bias-controlled multiplex PCR. Per the source publication's procedure: The number of nucleated cells in each sample was estimated by amplification of reference gene primers within the assay. To quantify the absolute abundance of each unique TCRbeta CDR3 rearrangement, sequence reads were collapsed and filtered. Productive Simpson clonality was computed per sample as the square root of Simpson's diversity index over productive rearrangements. Here the immuneACCESS table is served through TCRdb, limited to in-frame sequences with V and J called. Missing clones are a known gap in these copies; in checked studies unresolved V genes cover under half, and the rest lacks a known reason. The D gene and trimming were derived from the DNA, and the V and J assignments and clone size from that table. A total of more than 110,000 clones appear in this sample, almost 85% of them only once. The ten largest clones represent about 5.5% of the sample.

A note on this clone: Its antigen has not been determined. Base qualities are missing; no much larger clone stands one base away.

CDR1 and CDR2 (ENHRY, SYGVKD) derive from the germline V gene. From cysteine to phenylalanine, the CDR3 is 17 amino acids long. The read is trimmed to its CDR3 DNA, 51 bases read in frame from base 1. Trimming accounts for 6 bases at V and 5 bases at J, while the number of junction bases matched to no gene is 11. The sequence is built from TRBV10-3 and TRBJ1-6, with 9 middle bases fitting TRBD1. Sequencing was performed on PBMCs or T cells enriched from blood (not recorded which). This sequence was found in a man aged 40-50 years with acute COVID-19. The DNA sequence is TGTGCCATCAGATCCGGGACAGGGAGTTCCGATAATTCACCCCTCCACTTT. Its product reads: CAIRSGTGSSDNSPLHF.